This is a list of T cell receptor beta chains from one sample in a study of blood T cell repertoires in COVID-19. The assay was immunoSEQ multiplex PCR, and TCRdb's table has in-frame clones only and misses some. The sample shows around 88,000 clones, roughly 75% of them seen only once. The sequencing input was peripheral blood. These receptors came from a man aged 50 to 59 who had recovered from COVID-19. CDR3s include the opening cysteine and the closing phenylalanine or tryptophan. Each record gives: J gene, V gene, CDR3 protein.

j_call: TRBJ2-7
v_call: TRBV6-1
cdr3_aa: CASSEEGAGILEQYF

j_call: TRBJ1-4
v_call: TRBV2
cdr3_aa: CASSASTGAGRKLFF

j_call: TRBJ1-1
v_call: TRBV5-6
cdr3_aa: CASSLGPRTEAFF

j_call: TRBJ2-1
v_call: TRBV28
cdr3_aa: CASSTNGGYNEQFF

j_call: TRBJ1-5
v_call: TRBV3-1/TRBV3-2
cdr3_aa: CASNLDRIYGYQPQHF

j_call: TRBJ1-1
v_call: TRBV19
cdr3_aa: CASTHLVGQGNTEAFF

j_call: TRBJ1-1
v_call: TRBV18
cdr3_aa: CASSTQSGGNTEAFF

j_call: TRBJ1-2
v_call: TRBV19
cdr3_aa: CASSTTGVGYGYTF

j_call: TRBJ2-7
v_call: TRBV27
cdr3_aa: CASSSGLAGGPYEQYF

j_call: TRBJ1-2
v_call: TRBV5-1
cdr3_aa: CASSLAEGASTGYTF

j_call: TRBJ1-1
v_call: TRBV6-1
cdr3_aa: CASSEGRRVNTEAFF

j_call: TRBJ2-7
v_call: TRBV6-5
cdr3_aa: CASTGGAVAYEQYF

j_call: TRBJ2-2
v_call: TRBV5-1
cdr3_aa: CASSVTSANTGELFF

j_call: TRBJ2-1
v_call: TRBV4-1
cdr3_aa: CASSQETEPYNEQFF

j_call: TRBJ2-1
v_call: TRBV11-3
cdr3_aa: CASSQRDEQFF

j_call: TRBJ1-1
v_call: TRBV5-1
cdr3_aa: CASSLESSGGYTEAFF

j_call: TRBJ2-3
v_call: TRBV5-1
cdr3_aa: CASSLKGAQDTQYF

j_call: TRBJ1-5
v_call: TRBV10-1
cdr3_aa: CASSEPRGGDGSSNQPQHF

j_call: TRBJ1-2
v_call: TRBV12-3/TRBV12-4
cdr3_aa: CASTKGGEGGYTF

j_call: TRBJ2-2
v_call: TRBV6-2/TRBV6-3
cdr3_aa: CASSYIPGGELFF

j_call: TRBJ1-5
v_call: TRBV10-3
cdr3_aa: CAISESPVNSNQPQHF

j_call: TRBJ2-4
v_call: TRBV10-2
cdr3_aa: CASSEGTSGRIAKNIQYF

j_call: TRBJ1-2
v_call: TRBV7-9
cdr3_aa: CASSLEGGGRNVLNYGYTF

j_call: TRBJ2-5
v_call: TRBV19
cdr3_aa: CASSTYPGQAYQETQYF

j_call: TRBJ1-2
v_call: TRBV20-1
cdr3_aa: CSARAPNGYTF

j_call: TRBJ2-3
v_call: TRBV12-3/TRBV12-4
cdr3_aa: CASSSTDTQYF

j_call: TRBJ1-5
v_call: TRBV19
cdr3_aa: CANSFPGTGETQPQHF

j_call: TRBJ2-1
v_call: TRBV9
cdr3_aa: CASSVDSGRAPGNEQFF

j_call: TRBJ1-2
v_call: TRBV7-2
cdr3_aa: CASSFSQGDYGYTF

j_call: TRBJ2-1
v_call: TRBV6-5
cdr3_aa: CASRRAGGYYNEQFF

j_call: TRBJ2-7
v_call: TRBV28
cdr3_aa: CASSLPRQLSGKHEQYF

j_call: TRBJ2-2
v_call: TRBV19
cdr3_aa: CASRVAGVTGELFF